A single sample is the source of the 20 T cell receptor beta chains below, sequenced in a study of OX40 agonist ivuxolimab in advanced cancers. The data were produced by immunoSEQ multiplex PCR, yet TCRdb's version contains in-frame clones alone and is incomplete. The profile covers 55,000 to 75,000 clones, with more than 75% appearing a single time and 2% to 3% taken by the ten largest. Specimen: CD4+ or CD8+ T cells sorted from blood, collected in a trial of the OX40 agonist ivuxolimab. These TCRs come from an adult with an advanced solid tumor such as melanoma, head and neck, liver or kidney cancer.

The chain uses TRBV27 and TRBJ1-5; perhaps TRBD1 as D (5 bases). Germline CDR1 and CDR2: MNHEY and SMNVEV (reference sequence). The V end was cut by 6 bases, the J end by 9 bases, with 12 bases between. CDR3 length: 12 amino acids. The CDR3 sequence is CASRSWGGPQHF. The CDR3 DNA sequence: TGTGCCAGCAGATCCTGGGGGGGGCCCCAGCATTTT.

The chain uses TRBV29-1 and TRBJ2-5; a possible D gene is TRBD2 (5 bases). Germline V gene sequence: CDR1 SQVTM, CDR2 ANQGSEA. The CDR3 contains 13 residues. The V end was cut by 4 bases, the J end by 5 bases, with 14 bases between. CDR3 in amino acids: CSVGGWAWETQYF. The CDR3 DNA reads TGCAGCGTTGGAGGGTGGGCCTGGGAGACCCAGTACTTC.

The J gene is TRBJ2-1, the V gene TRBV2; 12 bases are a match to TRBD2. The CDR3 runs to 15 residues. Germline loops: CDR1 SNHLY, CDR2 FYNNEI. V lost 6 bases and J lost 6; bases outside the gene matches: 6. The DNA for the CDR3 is TGTGCCAGCAGGAAGACTAGCGGGAGATCCAATGAGCAGTTCTTC. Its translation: CASRKTSGRSNEQFF.

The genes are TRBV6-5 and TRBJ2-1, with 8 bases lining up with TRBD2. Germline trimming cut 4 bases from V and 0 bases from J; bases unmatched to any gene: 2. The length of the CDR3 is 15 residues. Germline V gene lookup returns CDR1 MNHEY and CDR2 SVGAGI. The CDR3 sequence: CASSLAGSSYNEQFF. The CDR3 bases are TGTGCCAGCAGTTTAGCGGGAAGCTCCTACAATGAGCAGTTCTTC.

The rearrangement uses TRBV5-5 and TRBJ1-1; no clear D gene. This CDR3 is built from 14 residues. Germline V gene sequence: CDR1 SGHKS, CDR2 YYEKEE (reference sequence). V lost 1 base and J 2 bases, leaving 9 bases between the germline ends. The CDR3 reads CASSLSLGNTEAFF. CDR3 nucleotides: TGTGCCAGCAGCTTGAGCCTCGGAAACACTGAAGCTTTCTTT.

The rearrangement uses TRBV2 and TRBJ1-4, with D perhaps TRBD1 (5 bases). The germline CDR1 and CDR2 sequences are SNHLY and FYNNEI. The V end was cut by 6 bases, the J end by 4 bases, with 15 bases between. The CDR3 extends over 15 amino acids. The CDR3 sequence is CASSRGAALNEKLFF. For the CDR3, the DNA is TGTGCCAGCAGCCGCGGGGCGGCCCTTAATGAAAAACTGTTTTTT.

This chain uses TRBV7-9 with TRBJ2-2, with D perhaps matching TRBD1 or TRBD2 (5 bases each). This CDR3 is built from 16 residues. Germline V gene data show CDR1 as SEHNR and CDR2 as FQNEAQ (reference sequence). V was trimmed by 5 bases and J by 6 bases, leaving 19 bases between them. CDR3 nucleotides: TGTGCCAGCAGCATTGCCGGGACGACCAAATCCGGGGAGCTGTTTTTT. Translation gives CASSIAGTTKSGELFF.

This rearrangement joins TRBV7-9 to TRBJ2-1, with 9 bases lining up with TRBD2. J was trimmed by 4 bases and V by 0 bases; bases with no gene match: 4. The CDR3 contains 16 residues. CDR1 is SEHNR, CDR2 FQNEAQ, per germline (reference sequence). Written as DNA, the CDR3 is TGTGCCAGCAGCTTAGCTGAACTAGCGGGTTACAATGAGCAGTTCTTC. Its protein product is CASSLAELAGYNEQFF.

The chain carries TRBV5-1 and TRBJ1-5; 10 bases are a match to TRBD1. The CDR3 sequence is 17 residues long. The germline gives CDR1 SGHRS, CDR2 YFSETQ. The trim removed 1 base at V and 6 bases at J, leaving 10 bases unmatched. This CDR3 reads CASSLTVRTGGSQPQHF. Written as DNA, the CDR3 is TGCGCCAGCAGCTTGACGGTACGGACAGGGGGTTCTCAGCCCCAGCATTTT.

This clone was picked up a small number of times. The CDR3 DNA is TGTGCCAGCAGCTACCCGGGACTAAGCACAGATACGCAGTATTTT. Translation gives CASSYPGLSTDTQYF. This rearrangement joins TRBV7-2 to TRBJ2-3, with 7 positions matching TRBD2. The germline CDR1 and CDR2 sequences are SGHTA and FQGNSA. This CDR3 has 15 amino acids. V lost 4 bases to trimming and J lost 0 bases; unmatched junction nucleotides: 4.

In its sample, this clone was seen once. The CDR3 coding sequence is TGTGCCAGCAGCCAATCTAGCGGGACCTACGAGCAGTACTTC. It translates to CASSQSSGTYEQYF. The rearrangement uses TRBV14 and TRBJ2-7, with 9 bases that match TRBD2. Germline-derived CDR1 and CDR2 are SGHDN and FVKESK. This CDR3 spans 14 amino acids. Germline trimming cut 2 bases from V and 2 bases from J; bases unmatched to any gene: 1.

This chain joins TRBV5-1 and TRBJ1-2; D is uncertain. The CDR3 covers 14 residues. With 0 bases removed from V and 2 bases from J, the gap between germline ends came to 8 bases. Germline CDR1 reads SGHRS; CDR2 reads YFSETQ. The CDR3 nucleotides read TGCGCCAGCAGCTTGGAGATGGGAAACTATGGCTACACCTTC. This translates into CASSLEMGNYGYTF.

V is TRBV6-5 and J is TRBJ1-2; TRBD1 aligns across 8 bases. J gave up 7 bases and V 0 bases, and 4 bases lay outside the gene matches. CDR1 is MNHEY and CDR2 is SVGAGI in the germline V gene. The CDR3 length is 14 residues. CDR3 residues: CASSYSRGRGGYTF. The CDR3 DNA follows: TGTGCCAGCAGTTACTCCAGGGGGCGCGGTGGCTACACCTTC.

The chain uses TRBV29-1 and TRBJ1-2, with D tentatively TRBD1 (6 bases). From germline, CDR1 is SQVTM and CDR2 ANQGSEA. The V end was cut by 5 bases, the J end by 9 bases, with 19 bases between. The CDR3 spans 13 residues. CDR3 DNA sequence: TGCAGCGTTTCCCACAGGGCCTACCCCCGCTACACCTTC. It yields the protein CSVSHRAYPRYTF.

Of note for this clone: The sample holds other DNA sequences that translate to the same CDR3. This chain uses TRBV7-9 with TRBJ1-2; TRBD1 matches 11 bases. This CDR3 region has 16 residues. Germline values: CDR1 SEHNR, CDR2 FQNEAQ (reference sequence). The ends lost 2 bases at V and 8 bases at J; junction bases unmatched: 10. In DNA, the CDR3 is TGTGCCAGCAGCTTATACGCGGGACAGGGGGAGGGGGGCTACACCTTC. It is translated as CASSLYAGQGEGGYTF.

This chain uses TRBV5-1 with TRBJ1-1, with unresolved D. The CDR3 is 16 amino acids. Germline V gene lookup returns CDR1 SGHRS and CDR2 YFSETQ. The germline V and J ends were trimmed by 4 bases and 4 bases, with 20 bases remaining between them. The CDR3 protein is CASSPLGRNRSTEAFF. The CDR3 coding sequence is TGCGCCAGCAGCCCACTCGGGCGGAACCGTTCCACTGAAGCTTTCTTT.

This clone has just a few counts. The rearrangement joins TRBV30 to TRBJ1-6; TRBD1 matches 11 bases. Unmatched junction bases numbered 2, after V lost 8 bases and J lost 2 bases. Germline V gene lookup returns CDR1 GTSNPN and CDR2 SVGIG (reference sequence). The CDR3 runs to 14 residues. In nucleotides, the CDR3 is TGTGCCGGGACAGGGGGGACCTATAATTCACCCCTCCACTTT. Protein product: CAGTGGTYNSPLHF.

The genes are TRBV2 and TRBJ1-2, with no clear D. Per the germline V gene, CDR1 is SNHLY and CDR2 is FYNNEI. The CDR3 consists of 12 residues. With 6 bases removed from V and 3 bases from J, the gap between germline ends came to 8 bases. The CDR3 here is CASREVDYGYTF. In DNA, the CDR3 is TGTGCCAGCAGGGAGGTGGACTATGGCTACACCTTC.

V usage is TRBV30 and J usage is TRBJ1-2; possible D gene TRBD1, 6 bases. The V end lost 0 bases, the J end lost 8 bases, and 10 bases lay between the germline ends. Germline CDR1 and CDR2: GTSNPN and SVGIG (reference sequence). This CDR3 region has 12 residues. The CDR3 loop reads CAWSVRGVGYTF. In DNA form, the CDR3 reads TGTGCCTGGAGTGTAAGGGGGGTCGGCTACACCTTC.

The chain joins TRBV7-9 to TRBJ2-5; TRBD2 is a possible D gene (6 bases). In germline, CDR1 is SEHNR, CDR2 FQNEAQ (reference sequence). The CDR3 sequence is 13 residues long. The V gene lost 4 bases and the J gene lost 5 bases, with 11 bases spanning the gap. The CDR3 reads CASSSTSRETQYF. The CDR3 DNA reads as TGTGCCAGCAGCTCCACTAGCAGGGAGACCCAGTACTTC.